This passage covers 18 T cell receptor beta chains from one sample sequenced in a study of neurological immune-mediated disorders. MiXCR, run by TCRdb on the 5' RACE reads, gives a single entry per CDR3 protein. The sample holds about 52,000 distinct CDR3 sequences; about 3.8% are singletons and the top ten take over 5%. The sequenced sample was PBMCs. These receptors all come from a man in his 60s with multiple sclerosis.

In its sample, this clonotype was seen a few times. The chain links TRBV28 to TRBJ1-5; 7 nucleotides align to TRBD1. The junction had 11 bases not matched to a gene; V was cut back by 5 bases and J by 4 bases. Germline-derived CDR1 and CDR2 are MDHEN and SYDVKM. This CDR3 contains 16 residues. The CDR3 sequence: CASSTLPGTVNQPQHF. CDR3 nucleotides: TGTGCCAGCAGTACCTTACCCGGGACAGTAAATCAGCCCCAGCATTTT. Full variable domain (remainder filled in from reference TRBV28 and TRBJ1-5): DVKVTQSSRYLVKRTGEKVFLECVQDMDHENMFWYRQDPGLGLRLIYFSYDVKMKEKGDIPEGYSVSREKKERFSLILESASTNQTSMYLCASSTLPGTVNQPQHFGDGTRLSIL.

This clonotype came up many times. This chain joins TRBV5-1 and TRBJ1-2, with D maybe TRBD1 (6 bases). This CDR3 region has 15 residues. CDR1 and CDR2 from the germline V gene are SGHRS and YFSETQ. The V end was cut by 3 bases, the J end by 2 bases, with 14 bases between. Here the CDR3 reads CASSSDRSRNYGYTF. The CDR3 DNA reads TGCGCCAGCAGCTCGGACAGATCTCGGAACTATGGCTACACCTTC.

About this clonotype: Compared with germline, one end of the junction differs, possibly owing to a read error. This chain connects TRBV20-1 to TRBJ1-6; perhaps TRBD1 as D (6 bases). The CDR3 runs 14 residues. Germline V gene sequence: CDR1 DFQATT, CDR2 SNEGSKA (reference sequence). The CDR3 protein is CSAPGTSNNSTLNF. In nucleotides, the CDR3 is TGCAGTGCCCCCGGGACATCGAATAATTCAACCCTCAACTTT.

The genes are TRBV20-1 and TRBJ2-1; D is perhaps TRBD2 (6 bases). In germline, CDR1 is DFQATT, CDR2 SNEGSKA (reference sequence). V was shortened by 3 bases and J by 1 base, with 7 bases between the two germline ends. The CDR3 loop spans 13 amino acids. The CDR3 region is CSASSGSYNEQFF. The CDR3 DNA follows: TGCAGTGCTAGTAGCGGTTCCTACAATGAGCAGTTCTTC.

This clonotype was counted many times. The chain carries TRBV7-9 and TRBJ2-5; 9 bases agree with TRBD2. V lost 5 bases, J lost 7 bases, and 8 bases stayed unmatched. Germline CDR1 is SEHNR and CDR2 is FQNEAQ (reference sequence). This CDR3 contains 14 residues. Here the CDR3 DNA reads TGTGCCAGCAGCCCAAGCGGGGGGCGCGGGACCCAGTACTTC. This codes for CASSPSGGRGTQYF.

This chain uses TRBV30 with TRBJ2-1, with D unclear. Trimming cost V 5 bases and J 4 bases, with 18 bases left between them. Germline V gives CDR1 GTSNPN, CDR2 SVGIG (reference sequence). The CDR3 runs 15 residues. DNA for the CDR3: TGTGCCTGGGAAAGACCCAGCTCAATTTACAATGAGCAGTTCTTC. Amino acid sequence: CAWERPSSIYNEQFF.

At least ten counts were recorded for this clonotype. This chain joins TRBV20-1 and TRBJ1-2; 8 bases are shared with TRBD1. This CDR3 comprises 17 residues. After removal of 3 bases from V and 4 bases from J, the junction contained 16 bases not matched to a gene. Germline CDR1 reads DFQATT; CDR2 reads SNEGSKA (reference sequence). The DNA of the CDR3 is TGCAGTGCTAGCGCTGGAGCGGGGGCTGGGACAGGCTATGGCTACACCTTC. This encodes CSASAGAGAGTGYGYTF.

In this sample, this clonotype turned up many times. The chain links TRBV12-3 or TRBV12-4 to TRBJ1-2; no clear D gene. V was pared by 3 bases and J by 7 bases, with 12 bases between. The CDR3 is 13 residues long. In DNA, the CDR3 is TGTGCCAGCAGTTTTGACCGAGTGGGTGGCTACACCTTC. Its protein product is CASSFDRVGGYTF.

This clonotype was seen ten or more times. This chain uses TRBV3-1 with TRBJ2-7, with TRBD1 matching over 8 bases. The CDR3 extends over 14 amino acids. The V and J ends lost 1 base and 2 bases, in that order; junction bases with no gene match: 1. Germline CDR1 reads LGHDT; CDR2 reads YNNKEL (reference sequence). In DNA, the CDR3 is TGTGCCAGCAGCCAAGGACAGGGGACCTACGAGCAGTACTTC. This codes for CASSQGQGTYEQYF.

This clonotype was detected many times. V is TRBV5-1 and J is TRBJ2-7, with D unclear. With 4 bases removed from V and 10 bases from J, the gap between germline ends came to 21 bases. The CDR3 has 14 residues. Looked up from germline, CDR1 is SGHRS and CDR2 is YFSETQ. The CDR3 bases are TGCGCCAGCAGCGCAACAGTAGGGCCGTTGATCCAGTACTTC. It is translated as CASSATVGPLIQYF.

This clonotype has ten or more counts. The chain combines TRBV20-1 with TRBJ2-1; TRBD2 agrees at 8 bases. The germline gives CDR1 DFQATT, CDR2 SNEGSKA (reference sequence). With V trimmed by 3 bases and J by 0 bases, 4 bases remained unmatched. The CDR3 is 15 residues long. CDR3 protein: CSASQRGSSYNEQFF. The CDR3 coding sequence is TGCAGTGCTAGTCAGCGGGGGAGCTCCTACAATGAGCAGTTCTTC.

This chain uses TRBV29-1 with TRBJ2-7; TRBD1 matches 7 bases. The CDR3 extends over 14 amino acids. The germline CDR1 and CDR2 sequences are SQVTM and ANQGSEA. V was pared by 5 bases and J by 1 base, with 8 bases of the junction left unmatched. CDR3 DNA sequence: TGCAGCGTTTATGACAGGGCGCGGTCCTACGAGCAGTACTTC. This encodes CSVYDRARSYEQYF.

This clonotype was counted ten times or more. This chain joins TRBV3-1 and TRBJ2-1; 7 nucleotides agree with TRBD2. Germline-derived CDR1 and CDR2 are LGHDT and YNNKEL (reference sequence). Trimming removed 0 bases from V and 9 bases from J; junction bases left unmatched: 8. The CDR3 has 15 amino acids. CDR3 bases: TGTGCCAGCAGCCAAGAGCGGACTAGGACTTTTGAGCAGTTCTTC. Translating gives CASSQERTRTFEQFF.

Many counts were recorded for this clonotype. CDR3 in amino acids: CAISESRGRSNEQFF. The CDR3 region has the DNA TGTGCCATCAGTGAGTCGAGGGGGCGCAGCAATGAGCAGTTCTTC. This chain links TRBV10-3 with TRBJ2-1; 7 positions agree with TRBD1. There are 15 residues in the CDR3. V was pared by 0 bases and J by 6 bases, with 5 bases of the junction left unmatched. The V gene's germline CDR1 is ENHRY and CDR2 SYGVKD.

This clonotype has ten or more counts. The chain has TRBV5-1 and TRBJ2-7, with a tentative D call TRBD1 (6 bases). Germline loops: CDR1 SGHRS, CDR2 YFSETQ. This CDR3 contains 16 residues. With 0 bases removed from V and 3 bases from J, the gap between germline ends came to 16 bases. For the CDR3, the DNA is TGCGCCAGCAGCTTGGCCCTCGGGGCAGGGGACTACGAGCAGTACTTC. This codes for CASSLALGAGDYEQYF.

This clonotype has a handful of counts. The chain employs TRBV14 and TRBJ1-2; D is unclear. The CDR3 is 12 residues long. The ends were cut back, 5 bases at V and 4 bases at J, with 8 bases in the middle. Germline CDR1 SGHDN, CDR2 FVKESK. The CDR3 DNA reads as TGTGCCAGCAGCGAAAGATTCTATGGCTACACCTTC. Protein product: CASSERFYGYTF.

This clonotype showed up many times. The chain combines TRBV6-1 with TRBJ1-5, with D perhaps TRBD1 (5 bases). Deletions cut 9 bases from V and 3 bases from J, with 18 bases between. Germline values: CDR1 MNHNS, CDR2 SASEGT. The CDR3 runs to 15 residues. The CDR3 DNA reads TGTGCCAGTTCTATTATCGGGGGTACCAATCAGCCCCAGCATTTT. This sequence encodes CASSIIGGTNQPQHF.

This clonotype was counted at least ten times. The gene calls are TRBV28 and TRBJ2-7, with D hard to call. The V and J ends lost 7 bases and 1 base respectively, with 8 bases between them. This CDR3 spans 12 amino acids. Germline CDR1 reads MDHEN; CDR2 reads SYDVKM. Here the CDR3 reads CASKPASYEQYF. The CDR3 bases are TGTGCCAGCAAACCCGCTTCCTACGAGCAGTACTTC.